The 14 T cell receptor beta chains listed next were all sequenced from one sample in a study of T cells after yellow fever vaccination. TCRdb re-called the 5' RACE reads with MiXCR, one entry per CDR3 protein. The sample contains about 74,000 distinct CDR3 sequences, around 6.5% of which appear only once. The material was CD8+ T cells sorted from PBMCs, obtained 5 days after the first yellow fever vaccination. Source of these receptors: a man between 18 and 35 years old who received the YFV17D yellow fever vaccine.

This clonotype was seen many times. V usage is TRBV7-3 and J usage is TRBJ2-3; TRBD2 agrees at 7 bases. The CDR3 is 15 residues long. With V trimmed by 5 bases and J by 3 bases, 8 bases remained unmatched. From germline, CDR1 is SGHTA and CDR2 FQGTGA. CDR3 DNA: TGTGCCAGCAGCCTGTCGGGGGGATGGACAGATACGCAGTATTTT. It translates to CASSLSGGWTDTQYF.

The rearrangement joins TRBV3-1 to TRBJ2-5; D remains unclear. With 4 bases removed from V and 5 bases from J, the gap between germline ends came to 14 bases. The CDR3 sequence is 14 residues long. From germline, CDR1 is LGHDT and CDR2 YNNKEL (reference sequence). For the CDR3, the DNA is TGTGCCAGCAGCCCTCGTCTTGAAAGGGAGACCCAGTACTTC. Its translation is CASSPRLERETQYF.

This clonotype appeared many times. The chain uses TRBV7-9 and TRBJ1-2; perhaps TRBD1 as D (5 bases). CDR3 length: 14 amino acids. In germline, CDR1 is SEHNR, CDR2 FQNEAQ (reference sequence). V gave up 7 bases and J gave up 7 bases, with 19 bases separating them. As DNA, the CDR3 is TGTGCCAGCACTGGGGCAGATCTATGGGTTGGCTACACCTTC. Protein: CASTGADLWVGYTF.

The rearrangement uses TRBV4-1 and TRBJ1-2; D is uncertain. The V gene lost 1 base and the J gene lost 4 bases, with 10 bases spanning the gap. Germline CDR1 reads MGHRA; CDR2 reads YSYEKL. The length of the CDR3 is 14 residues. For the CDR3, the DNA is TGCGCCAGCAGCCAAGTAAATACTGTCTATGGCTACACCTTC. This gives the protein CASSQVNTVYGYTF.

This clonotype has only a few counts. The chain combines TRBV7-3 with TRBJ2-2; D uncertain. Germline CDR1 SGHTA, CDR2 FQGTGA. There are 12 residues in the CDR3. Trimming shortened V by 5 bases and J by 7 bases, and 8 bases separated the two germline ends. CDR3 in DNA: TGTGCCAGCAGCGTTCCAAACGGGGAGCTGTTTTTT. It specifies CASSVPNGELFF.

This clonotype was recorded many times. The rearrangement uses TRBV4-1 and TRBJ2-5; D is uncertain. Trimming took off 3 bases at V and 2 bases at J, with 10 bases between the two ends. The CDR3 loop spans 14 amino acids. CDR1 is MGHRA, CDR2 YSYEKL, per germline. The CDR3 loop is CASSQYTIQETQYF. The CDR3 nucleotides read TGCGCCAGCAGCCAGTACACGATACAAGAGACCCAGTACTTC.

Many counts were recorded for this clonotype. The chain is built from TRBV28 and TRBJ2-7; maybe TRBD2 (5 bases). Per the germline V gene, CDR1 is MDHEN and CDR2 is SYDVKM. The CDR3 loop spans 14 amino acids. Deletions cut 5 bases from V and 3 bases from J, with 14 bases between. In DNA, the CDR3 is TGTGCCAGCAGTATGGCGGGCAGGATCTACGAGCAGTACGTC. It translates to CASSMAGRIYEQYV.

This clonotype was recorded many times. The V and J genes are TRBV7-9 and TRBJ2-3; D remains unclear. This CDR3 is 15 amino acids long. V lost 7 bases and J 0 bases, leaving 14 bases between the germline ends. Germline V lookup: CDR1 SEHNR, CDR2 FQNEAQ (reference sequence). The CDR3 nucleotides read TGTGCCAGCATCCCCTTGTTAGGGAGCACAGATACGCAGTATTTT. This sequence encodes CASIPLLGSTDTQYF.

About this clonotype itself: A much more abundant neighbour one base away suggests this may be a read error. This chain connects TRBV18 to TRBJ2-3; either TRBD1 or TRBD2 may supply D (5 bases each). From germline, CDR1 is KGHSH and CDR2 LQKENI. V was trimmed by 6 bases and J by 3 bases, leaving 13 bases between them. There are 14 residues in the CDR3. CDR3 loop: CASSPLGETDTQYF. CDR3 coding DNA: TGTGCCAGCTCCCCGTTAGGGGAGACAGATACGCAGTATTTT.

To note about this clonotype: No DNA is shown, since the ends of the CDR3 on it are uncertain; the CDR3 is the one TCRdb lists. The J gene is TRBJ2-2, the V gene TRBV28. The CDR3 is 14 residues long, counting both termini. Germline values: CDR1 MDHEN, CDR2 SYDVKM. The CDR3 region is CASSFWFGAGELFF.

This clonotype was detected many times. The CDR3 reads CASSFASGGLKYNEQFF. The CDR3 region has the DNA TGTGCCAGCAGTTTCGCTAGCGGGGGGCTCAAATACAATGAGCAGTTCTTC. V gene TRBV27 combines with J gene TRBJ2-1; 11 bases line up with TRBD2. With 3 bases clipped from V and 4 bases from J, the junction kept 8 bases outside the gene matches. Germline V gene lookup returns CDR1 MNHEY and CDR2 SMNVEV (reference sequence). The CDR3 loop spans 17 amino acids.

This clonotype was seen at least ten times. This chain links TRBV20-1 with TRBJ1-2, with a tentative D call TRBD1 (5 bases). The CDR3 has 14 amino acids. CDR1 and CDR2 (germline): DFQATT, SNEGSKA (reference sequence). The V end was cut by 5 bases, the J end by 3 bases, with 16 bases between. The CDR3 region is CSASRRDQYYGYTF. CDR3 bases: TGCAGTGCTTCAAGAAGGGACCAATACTATGGCTACACCTTC.

The rearrangement joins TRBV4-1 to TRBJ1-4, with 10 positions matching TRBD1. This CDR3 region has 16 residues. Per the germline V gene, CDR1 is MGHRA and CDR2 is YSYEKL. The V segment lost 3 bases and the J segment 5 bases; nucleotides outside the gene matches: 6. CDR3 amino acids: CASSQGPGQGNEKLFF. The CDR3 region has the DNA TGCGCCAGCAGCCAGGGTCCGGGACAGGGGAATGAAAAACTGTTTTTT.

This clonotype was seen repeatedly, ten times or more. The V and J genes are TRBV7-9 and TRBJ1-1, with 10 bases matching TRBD1. The junction had 5 bases not matched to a gene; V was cut back by 5 bases and J by 2 bases. CDR3 length: 15 residues. CDR1 is SEHNR and CDR2 is FQNEAQ in the germline V gene (reference sequence). CDR3 bases: TGTGCCAGCAGCGCGGGACAGGGGCGTAACACTGAAGCTTTCTTT. Translating it yields CASSAGQGRNTEAFF.